The 14 T cell receptor beta chains reported below all come from one sample, sequenced in a study of T-cell reconstitution after alpha-beta-depleted transplantation in children. The TCRbeta library incorporated unique molecular identifiers. TCRdb itself ran the PCR reads through MiXCR, one entry per CDR3 protein. The sample includes 750,000 to 950,000 distinct CDR3 sequences, around 17% of them seen just once. Sequences were derived from PBMCs, mostly from graft donor cells, sampled 360 days after TCRalphabeta/CD19-depleted stem cell transplant. The receptors here all came from a male patient aged 10 to 17 who had a stem cell transplant for acute lymphoblastic leukemia, so the T cells may come from the graft donor.

The gene calls are TRBV11-2 and TRBJ1-1, with D unresolved. V lost 1 base and J 11 bases, leaving 11 bases between the germline ends. The CDR3 extends over 12 amino acids. Germline V gene data show CDR1 as SGHAT and CDR2 as FQNNGV. CDR3 sequence reads: CASSLVAVPAFF. In DNA form, the CDR3 reads TGTGCCAGCAGCTTAGTTGCAGTCCCTGCTTTCTTT.

The chain has TRBV7-9 and TRBJ1-4; tentatively, D is TRBD1 (5 bases). The V and J ends lost 4 bases and 2 bases respectively, with 20 bases between them. Germline CDR1 and CDR2: SEHNR and FQNEAQ (reference sequence). This CDR3 region has 18 residues. CDR3 sequence: CASSSPGQVVGTNEKLFF. Written as DNA, the CDR3 is TGTGCCAGCAGCTCTCCCGGACAAGTCGTGGGGACTAATGAAAAACTGTTTTTT.

This clonotype was counted a few times. The V call is TRBV11-1, the J call TRBJ2-4; a possible D gene is TRBD1 (6 bases). The CDR3 totals 16 residues. The V end was cut by 5 bases, the J end by 1 base, with 15 bases between. Germline lookup yields CDR1 SGHAT and CDR2 FQDESV (reference sequence). The CDR3 loop reads CASSPRGRSAKNIQYF. CDR3 nucleotides: TGTGCCAGCAGCCCCAGGGGCCGTAGCGCCAAAAACATTCAGTACTTC.

In this sample, this clonotype turned up a few times. The chain couples TRBV5-1 to TRBJ2-1, with D maybe TRBD2 (6 bases). Per the germline V gene, CDR1 is SGHRS and CDR2 is YFSETQ. The CDR3 contains 15 residues. The V gene lost 4 bases and the J gene lost 2 bases, with 13 bases spanning the gap. The CDR3, as DNA: TGCGCCAGCAGCGGGGGGTCCTATACCTACAATGAGCAGTTCTTC. It encodes CASSGGSYTYNEQFF. Together with reference TRBV5-1 and TRBJ2-1, the CDR3 gives the full variable domain: KAGVTQTPRYLIKTRGQQVTLSCSPISGHRSVSWYQQTPGQGLQFLFEYFSETQRNKGNFPGRFSGRQFSNSRSEMNVSTLELGDSALYLCASSGGSYTYNEQFFGPGTRLTVL.

This clonotype occurred many times. The chain recombines TRBV5-1 with TRBJ1-1, with a weak D call TRBD1 (5 bases). Germline values: CDR1 SGHRS, CDR2 YFSETQ. Deletions cut 0 bases from V and 3 bases from J, with 12 bases between. The CDR3 is made up of 15 amino acids. The CDR3: CASSLVKLGDTEAFF. The CDR3 coding sequence is TGCGCCAGCAGCTTGGTCAAGCTGGGGGACACTGAAGCTTTCTTT.

In its sample, this clonotype was seen a few times. The chain recombines TRBV7-6 with TRBJ2-1, with D perhaps matching TRBD2 (5 bases). Between the trimmed V and J ends, which lost 0 bases and 10 bases, there was a span of 10 bases. Germline V gene lookup returns CDR1 SGHVS and CDR2 FNYEAQ. This CDR3 has 13 residues. The CDR3 is CASSLAPGGEQFF. The CDR3 coding sequence is TGTGCCAGCAGCTTAGCCCCTGGAGGCGAGCAGTTCTTC. Together with reference TRBV7-6 and TRBJ2-1, the CDR3 gives the full variable domain: GAGVSQSPRYKVTKRGQDVALRCDPISGHVSLYWYRQALGQGPEFLTYFNYEAQQDKSGLPNDRFSAERPEGSISTLTIQRTEQRDSAMYRCASSLAPGGEQFFGPGTRLTVL.

The gene calls are TRBV12-3 or TRBV12-4 and TRBJ1-3; 8 bases agree with TRBD1. Losses at the gene ends were 5 bases for V and 9 bases for J; bases not matched to a gene: 6. The CDR3 spans 13 residues. DNA for the CDR3: TGTGCCAGCAGTAGTGCAGGGGGCACCACCATATATTTT. Translation gives CASSSAGGTTIYF.

This clonotype appeared a few times. This chain joins TRBV5-1 and TRBJ2-5; 7 bases are a match to TRBD1. In germline, CDR1 is SGHRS, CDR2 YFSETQ. Germline trimming cut 6 bases from V and 1 base from J; bases unmatched to any gene: 0. The CDR3 has 12 amino acids. In nucleotides, the CDR3 is TGCGCCAGCAACAGGGGCCAAGAGACCCAGTACTTC. The encoded protein is CASNRGQETQYF.

The genes are TRBV5-1 and TRBJ2-7, with 8 nucleotides matching TRBD1. The V gene's germline CDR1 is SGHRS and CDR2 YFSETQ. The trim removed 2 bases at V and 0 bases at J, leaving 10 bases unmatched. This CDR3 contains 17 residues. CDR3 coding DNA: TGCGCCAGCAGCTTTCTTCAAAGGACAGGGAGCTCCTACGAGCAGTACTTC. Its protein is CASSFLQRTGSSYEQYF.

The chain couples TRBV24-1 to TRBJ1-5; 7 bases line up with TRBD1. The CDR3 is 18 residues long. V lost 3 bases and J lost 2; bases outside the gene matches: 12. Germline V gene lookup returns CDR1 KGHDR and CDR2 SFDVKD. CDR3 region: CATSDPPATGAGNQPQHF. CDR3 nucleotides: TGTGCCACCAGTGATCCCCCAGCCACAGGGGCAGGCAATCAGCCCCAGCATTTT.

The CDR3 DNA reads as TGTGCCAGCGGGGAGGGGGCCTACGAGCAGTACTTC. Encoded protein: CASGEGAYEQYF. V usage is TRBV25-1 and J usage is TRBJ2-7; a weak D match, TRBD2 (7 bases). V lost 8 bases and J 2 bases, leaving 10 bases between the germline ends. The CDR3 contains 12 residues. In germline, CDR1 is MGHDK, CDR2 SYGVNS.

V usage is TRBV4-1 and J usage is TRBJ1-2; a possible D gene is TRBD1 (6 bases). This CDR3 contains 13 residues. Deletions cut 1 base from V and 7 bases from J, with 10 bases between. Germline loops: CDR1 MGHRA, CDR2 YSYEKL. CDR3 region: CASSQVTGFGYTF. CDR3 DNA sequence: TGCGCCAGCAGCCAAGTAACAGGGTTTGGCTACACCTTC.

This clonotype has only a few counts. This chain links TRBV11-2 with TRBJ2-1; 13 positions agree with TRBD2. J gave up 7 bases and V 4 bases, and 16 bases lay outside the gene matches. Germline V gene lookup returns CDR1 SGHAT and CDR2 FQNNGV. The CDR3 sequence is 19 residues long. The CDR3 is CASSSPGLAGSKGYNEQFF. The CDR3 nucleotides read TGTGCCAGCAGCTCTCCGGGACTAGCGGGATCAAAGGGTTATAATGAGCAGTTCTTC.

The chain combines TRBV7-9 with TRBJ2-7; TRBD1 matches at 10 bases. V trimming: 5 bases; J trimming: 5 bases; junction bases outside the gene matches: 12. The CDR3 extends over 16 amino acids. In germline, CDR1 is SEHNR, CDR2 FQNEAQ (reference sequence). CDR3 protein: CASSQRGGQGIHEQYF. The CDR3 DNA follows: TGTGCCAGCAGCCAAAGGGGGGGACAGGGGATCCACGAGCAGTACTTC.